Listed below are T cell receptor beta chains from one sample, sequenced in a study of regulatory T cells in long-lasting Graves disease. TCRdb fed the multiplex PCR reads into MiXCR, producing one record per CDR3 protein. The data show roughly 520,000 distinct CDR3 sequences, approximately 12% seen once. These same records also appear under a second study, on T cells in Graves' hyperthyroidism and ophthalmopathy.

The source was peripheral blood mononuclear cells (PBMCs), collected at new diagnosis, from a patient treated with antithyroid drugs. The receptor set was obtained from a woman aged 30 to 39 with Graves disease. CDR3s include the opening cysteine and the closing phenylalanine or tryptophan. D genes are given only for firm matches. A clone size is listed for some rows: how often the clone was seen (once, few, many), or a class if it is expanded.

j_gene: TRBJ2-3; v_gene: TRBV11-3; abundance: few; d_gene: .; CDR3nt: TGTGCCAGCAGCTTAGGAACCTTCTTGTCGACAGATACGCAGTATTTT; CDR3aa: CASSLGTFLSTDTQYF
j_gene: TRBJ2-3; v_gene: TRBV20-1; abundance: .; d_gene: .; CDR3nt: TGCAGTGCTAGAGTGCGTTACCAGCCCGGTGGGGCAGATACGCAGTATTTT; CDR3aa: CSARVRYQPGGADTQYF
j_gene: TRBJ2-1; v_gene: TRBV3-1; abundance: many; d_gene: .; CDR3nt: TGTGCCAGCAGCCAGTCGACATTAAAACAGTTCTTC; CDR3aa: CASSQSTLKQFF
j_gene: TRBJ2-3; v_gene: TRBV28; abundance: many; d_gene: .; CDR3nt: TGTGCCAGCAAAAGGGGGTATAGCACAGATACGCAGTATTTT; CDR3aa: CASKRGYSTDTQYF
j_gene: TRBJ2-7; v_gene: TRBV28; abundance: many; d_gene: .; CDR3nt: TGTGCCAGCACCCAGATTGGACCGGACGAGCAGTACTTC; CDR3aa: CASTQIGPDEQYF
j_gene: TRBJ2-7; v_gene: TRBV7-9; abundance: few; d_gene: .; CDR3nt: TGTGCCAGCAGCAATTGGGACCGATCCTCCTACGAGCAGTACTTC; CDR3aa: CASSNWDRSSYEQYF
j_gene: TRBJ1-1; v_gene: TRBV20-1; abundance: many; d_gene: TRBD1; CDR3nt: TGCAGTGCTAGAGTCAGGGGGACTGAAGCTTTCTTT; CDR3aa: CSARVRGTEAFF
j_gene: TRBJ2-7; v_gene: TRBV2; abundance: many; d_gene: .; CDR3nt: TGTGCCAGCAGTGATCTCCCCTACGAGCAGTACTTC; CDR3aa: CASSDLPYEQYF
j_gene: TRBJ2-5; v_gene: TRBV5-1; abundance: many; d_gene: TRBD2; CDR3nt: TGCGCCAGCAGCTGGGGACTAGCCAACCAAGAGACCCAGTACTTC; CDR3aa: CASSWGLANQETQYF
j_gene: TRBJ2-7; v_gene: TRBV4-1; abundance: .; d_gene: .; CDR3nt: TGCGCCAGCAGCCAAGATGGGGGCAGGAGCTCCTACGAGCAGTACTTC; CDR3aa: CASSQDGGRSSYEQYF
j_gene: TRBJ1-2; v_gene: TRBV20-1; abundance: many; d_gene: TRBD1; CDR3nt: TGCAGTGCCAAATCAAACGGACAGGGCGCTAACTATGGCTACACCTTC; CDR3aa: CSAKSNGQGANYGYTF
j_gene: TRBJ2-1; v_gene: TRBV7-2; abundance: few; d_gene: .; CDR3nt: TGTGCCGGCAGCCCAAAAGGGATATCCCTACGGGGGGCGGGCTCCTACAATGAGCAGTTCTTC; CDR3aa: CAGSPKGISLRGAGSYNEQFF
j_gene: TRBJ2-5; v_gene: TRBV15; abundance: .; d_gene: TRBD2; CDR3nt: TGTGCCACCAGCGAGATGGGGACTAGCGACCTGGGGACCCAGTACTTC; CDR3aa: CATSEMGTSDLGTQYF
j_gene: TRBJ1-2; v_gene: TRBV5-1; abundance: many; d_gene: .; CDR3nt: TGCGCCAGCACCCGGAAGGGGGGCAGCTATGGCTACACCTTC; CDR3aa: CASTRKGGSYGYTF
j_gene: TRBJ1-2; v_gene: TRBV29-1; abundance: .; d_gene: TRBD1; CDR3nt: TGCAGCGTTGAAAGGTTGGGACAGGGGAGGGGCTACACCTTC; CDR3aa: CSVERLGQGRGYTF
j_gene: TRBJ2-5; v_gene: TRBV7-2; abundance: many; d_gene: TRBD1; CDR3nt: TGTGCCAGCAGCGTCGGGACAGTTGAGACCCAGTACTTC; CDR3aa: CASSVGTVETQYF
j_gene: TRBJ1-5; v_gene: TRBV14; abundance: many; d_gene: .; CDR3nt: TGTGCCAGCAGACAAGAGAAGGGTTCGGGCAATCAGCCCCAGCATTTT; CDR3aa: CASRQEKGSGNQPQHF
j_gene: TRBJ2-7; v_gene: TRBV6-1; abundance: .; d_gene: TRBD1; CDR3nt: TGTGCCAGCAGAGATAGACAGGGGGCAGGGATCTCCTACGAGCAGTACTTC; CDR3aa: CASRDRQGAGISYEQYF
j_gene: TRBJ2-7; v_gene: TRBV28; abundance: many; d_gene: .; CDR3nt: TGTGCCAGCACGATCAGGAGCAATTACGAGCAGTACTTC; CDR3aa: CASTIRSNYEQYF
j_gene: TRBJ1-4; v_gene: TRBV2; abundance: many; d_gene: TRBD1; CDR3nt: TGTGCCAGCGAGGGGACAGGGGTGGAAAAACTGTTTTTT; CDR3aa: CASEGTGVEKLFF
j_gene: TRBJ2-1; v_gene: TRBV25-1; abundance: .; d_gene: TRBD2; CDR3nt: TGTGCCAGCAGTGATGGGCTTCTTAGCGGGAGGGCCAATGAGCAGTTCTTC; CDR3aa: CASSDGLLSGRANEQFF
j_gene: TRBJ1-1; v_gene: TRBV7-8; abundance: many; d_gene: .; CDR3nt: TGTGCCAGCAGCCGTCCGTTGGGGGCAGAAGGGACTGAAGCTTTCTTT; CDR3aa: CASSRPLGAEGTEAFF
j_gene: TRBJ1-1; v_gene: TRBV6-5; abundance: many; d_gene: .; CDR3nt: TGTGCCAGCAGTTCCGGGACCCCGAAGGGGAACACTGAAGCTTTCTTT; CDR3aa: CASSSGTPKGNTEAFF
j_gene: TRBJ2-1; v_gene: TRBV5-4; abundance: .; d_gene: TRBD2; CDR3nt: TGTGCCAGCAGCACCTTGTTCGGGACTAGCTCCTACAATGAGCAGTTCTTC; CDR3aa: CASSTLFGTSSYNEQFF
j_gene: TRBJ2-1; v_gene: TRBV6-1; abundance: few; d_gene: .; CDR3nt: TGTGCCAGCAGTGACCGGGGCCCGACCGCGCAGTTCTTC; CDR3aa: CASSDRGPTAQFF
j_gene: TRBJ2-1; v_gene: TRBV27; abundance: many; d_gene: TRBD2; CDR3nt: TGTGCCAGCAGTTCACGGACTAGCGGGTACAATGAGCAGTTCTTC; CDR3aa: CASSSRTSGYNEQFF
j_gene: TRBJ2-7; v_gene: TRBV3-1; abundance: many; d_gene: TRBD1; CDR3nt: TGTGCCAGCAGTCCGGACAGGGTAAGGTGGGACGAGCAGTACTTC; CDR3aa: CASSPDRVRWDEQYF
j_gene: TRBJ2-3; v_gene: TRBV3-1; abundance: few; d_gene: .; CDR3nt: TGTGCCAGCAGCCAAGGAGTTGGTAGGATGGATACGCAGTATTTT; CDR3aa: CASSQGVGRMDTQYF
j_gene: TRBJ2-1; v_gene: TRBV20-1; abundance: few; d_gene: TRBD2; CDR3nt: TGCAGTGCCAGAGCGGGAGTAAAGGGGGGTTCCAATGAGCAGTTCTTC; CDR3aa: CSARAGVKGGSNEQFF
j_gene: TRBJ2-1; v_gene: TRBV19; abundance: few; d_gene: .; CDR3nt: TGTGCCAGTAGTAGTTGGACTACCGAGCAGTTCTTC; CDR3aa: CASSSWTTEQFF
j_gene: TRBJ2-3; v_gene: TRBV20-1; abundance: .; d_gene: .; CDR3nt: TGCAGTGCTAGAAGCCTGAAAGATACGCAGTATTTT; CDR3aa: CSARSLKDTQYF
j_gene: TRBJ2-7; v_gene: TRBV18; abundance: few; d_gene: .; CDR3nt: TGTGCCAGCTCACCTACGTGGGGCTACGAGCAGTACTTC; CDR3aa: CASSPTWGYEQYF
j_gene: TRBJ2-6; v_gene: TRBV3-1; abundance: .; d_gene: .; CDR3nt: TGTGCCAGCAGCCAGCACTTGGGGGCCAACGTCCTGACTTTC; CDR3aa: CASSQHLGANVLTF
j_gene: TRBJ2-1; v_gene: TRBV5-1; abundance: few; d_gene: .; CDR3nt: TGCGCCAGCAGCCCGGGACAACATGAGCAGTTCTTC; CDR3aa: CASSPGQHEQFF
j_gene: TRBJ2-3; v_gene: TRBV20-1; abundance: many; d_gene: .; CDR3nt: TGCAGTGCTAGGGGCCGCTCCTCTAGTACAGATACGCAGTATTTT; CDR3aa: CSARGRSSSTDTQYF
j_gene: TRBJ1-3; v_gene: TRBV11-2; abundance: many; d_gene: .; CDR3nt: TGTGCCAGCAGTCTTAGGGACTTCTCTGGAAACACCATATATTTT; CDR3aa: CASSLRDFSGNTIYF
j_gene: TRBJ2-3; v_gene: TRBV19; abundance: many; d_gene: .; CDR3nt: TGTGCCAGTAGTATAGATCTAGAAAGCACAGATACGCAGTATTTT; CDR3aa: CASSIDLESTDTQYF
j_gene: TRBJ1-1; v_gene: TRBV30; abundance: .; d_gene: .; CDR3nt: TGTGCCTGGATGGGAGGGCCCACTGAAGCTTTCTTT; CDR3aa: CAWMGGPTEAFF
j_gene: TRBJ2-5; v_gene: TRBV30; abundance: many; d_gene: TRBD2; CDR3nt: TGTGCCTGGAACCGAGGACTAGCGGGAGTGGAGACCCAGTACTTC; CDR3aa: CAWNRGLAGVETQYF
j_gene: TRBJ2-7; v_gene: TRBV6-5; abundance: .; d_gene: .; CDR3nt: TGTGCCAGCAGTTACGTTAGCTATGCGTGGTACTTC; CDR3aa: CASSYVSYAWYF
j_gene: TRBJ1-5; v_gene: TRBV10-2; abundance: .; d_gene: TRBD1; CDR3nt: TGCGCCAGCACCGCAGACAGGGAGGGGCAGCCCCAGCATTTT; CDR3aa: CASTADREGQPQHF
j_gene: TRBJ2-5; v_gene: TRBV11-2; abundance: .; d_gene: TRBD1; CDR3nt: TGTGCCAGCAGCCACTGGGACAGGGGGGACCAAGAGACCCAGTACTTC; CDR3aa: CASSHWDRGDQETQYF
j_gene: TRBJ2-1; v_gene: TRBV7-2; abundance: many; d_gene: TRBD2; CDR3nt: TGTGCCAGCAGCCCCCGGAGAAGCGGGAGGGCCAGGAATGAGCAGTTCTTC; CDR3aa: CASSPRRSGRARNEQFF
j_gene: TRBJ2-3; v_gene: TRBV5-1; abundance: many; d_gene: TRBD2; CDR3nt: TGCGCCAGCAGCTCGCAACTGTCTAGCGGGAGCCGAGGAGATACGCAGTATTTT; CDR3aa: CASSSQLSSGSRGDTQYF
j_gene: TRBJ2-7; v_gene: TRBV3-1; abundance: many; d_gene: .; CDR3nt: TGTGCCAGCAGCCGTCCGGGACGCATCTCCTACGAGCAGTACTTC; CDR3aa: CASSRPGRISYEQYF
j_gene: TRBJ2-2; v_gene: TRBV6-1; abundance: many; d_gene: TRBD2; CDR3nt: TGTGCCACAGCGGGAGTGGACACCGGGGAGCTGTTTTTT; CDR3aa: CATAGVDTGELFF
j_gene: TRBJ1-2; v_gene: TRBV20-1; abundance: .; d_gene: .; CDR3nt: TGCAGTGCTAGAGATCAGGGAACAGGAGGTGGCTACACCTTC; CDR3aa: CSARDQGTGGGYTF
j_gene: TRBJ2-1; v_gene: TRBV28; abundance: many; d_gene: TRBD2; CDR3nt: TGTGCCAGCAGTTTCGTTTTATTCGGGACTAGCGGGGATAACTCCTACAATGAGCAGTTCTTC; CDR3aa: CASSFVLFGTSGDNSYNEQFF
j_gene: TRBJ2-7; v_gene: TRBV20-1; abundance: .; d_gene: .; CDR3nt: TGCAGTGCTAGAGATCCCCGGGCGTCCTCCTACGAGCAGTACTTC; CDR3aa: CSARDPRASSYEQYF
j_gene: TRBJ1-4; v_gene: TRBV28; abundance: many; d_gene: .; CDR3nt: TGTGCCAGCAGCACGAGTTTCGGCAGAACTAATGAAAAACTGTTTTTT; CDR3aa: CASSTSFGRTNEKLFF
j_gene: TRBJ2-7; v_gene: TRBV3-1; abundance: many; d_gene: .; CDR3nt: TGTGCCAGCAGCCCCGGGACAGCGGGATACTACGAGCAGTACTTC; CDR3aa: CASSPGTAGYYEQYF
j_gene: TRBJ1-4; v_gene: TRBV5-1; abundance: many; d_gene: .; CDR3nt: TGCGCCAGCAGCTTTCGTGGTTTGATCGGGTTTACGCCTTTTGCTAATGAAAAACTGTTTTTT; CDR3aa: CASSFRGLIGFTPFANEKLFF
j_gene: TRBJ1-5; v_gene: TRBV6-1; abundance: .; d_gene: .; CDR3nt: TGTGCCAGCAGTAACAGCGGCAATCAGCCCCAGCATTTT; CDR3aa: CASSNSGNQPQHF
j_gene: TRBJ1-4; v_gene: TRBV28; abundance: many; d_gene: .; CDR3nt: TGTGCCAGCAACTTCCGACGGAGGCAGGGGAATGAAAAACTGTTTTTT; CDR3aa: CASNFRRRQGNEKLFF
j_gene: TRBJ2-7; v_gene: TRBV2; abundance: many; d_gene: TRBD1; CDR3nt: TGTGCCAGCAGTGATCTGGGACAGGGTGCCTCCGAGCAGTACTTC; CDR3aa: CASSDLGQGASEQYF
j_gene: TRBJ2-7; v_gene: TRBV27; abundance: many; d_gene: .; CDR3nt: TGTGCCAGCAACACGCACCTGGGGGGCGCAGGCGAGCAGTACTTC; CDR3aa: CASNTHLGGAGEQYF
j_gene: TRBJ2-5; v_gene: TRBV18; abundance: many; d_gene: TRBD1; CDR3nt: TGTGCCAGCTCACCCCGGGACAGCCAAGAGACCCAGTACTTC; CDR3aa: CASSPRDSQETQYF